Following are 7 T cell receptor beta chains from one sample sequenced in a study of cytomegalovirus exposure and HLA in healthy donors. Primers: 60 Vbeta forward and 13 Jbeta reverse. Some clones are missing from TCRdb's copy, which holds only in-frame ones; the method was immunoSEQ multiplex PCR. The table lists roughly 200,000 clones, 65% to 90% of them singletons. Sequenced material: PBMCs. Receptors were obtained from a woman in her fifties or sixties in good health and CMV-seronegative.

This clone is a singleton in its sample. This chain uses TRBV5-1 with TRBJ2-3, with TRBD2 identical over 7 bases. The V gene end was trimmed by 3 bases and the J gene end by 6 bases; junction bases not matched to a gene: 1. The CDR3 covers 12 residues. CDR1 and CDR2 from the germline V gene are SGHRS and YFSETQ. The CDR3 here is CASSWEGDTQYF. The CDR3 DNA sequence: TGCGCCAGCAGCTGGGAGGGGGATACGCAGTATTTT. Supplemented by reference TRBV5-1 and TRBJ2-3, the full variable domain reads KAGVTQTPRYLIKTRGQQVTLSCSPISGHRSVSWYQQTPGQGLQFLFEYFSETQRNKGNFPGRFSGRQFSNSRSEMNVSTLELGDSALYLCASSWEGDTQYFGPGTRLTVL.

The chain combines TRBV11-2 with TRBJ2-7, with 9 bases identical to TRBD1. Germline CDR1 reads SGHAT; CDR2 reads FQNNGV. The CDR3 consists of 13 residues. V was pared by 7 bases and J by 9 bases, with 10 bases of the junction left unmatched. The CDR3 sequence is CASITGGQVGQYF. The CDR3 DNA sequence: TGTGCCAGCATCACAGGGGGCCAGGTGGGGCAGTACTTC.

J is TRBJ2-7 and V is TRBV18, with a tentative D call TRBD1 (5 bases). The CDR3 has 13 amino acids. Trimming took off 1 base at V and 5 bases at J, with 9 bases between the two ends. The germline V gene encodes CDR1 KGHSH and CDR2 LQKENI. The CDR3 spells CASSPQGMNEQYF. In DNA form, the CDR3 reads TGTGCCAGCTCACCACAGGGGATGAACGAGCAGTACTTC. Full variable domain (rest looked up from reference TRBV18 and TRBJ2-7): NAGVMQNPRHLVRRRGQEARLRCSPMKGHSHVYWYRQLPEEGLKFMVYLQKENIIDESGMPKERFSAEFPKEGPSILRIQQVVRGDSAAYFCASSPQGMNEQYFGPGTRLTVT.

This chain links TRBV7-7 with TRBJ2-6, with no clear D. This CDR3 comprises 18 residues. Deletions cut 1 base from V and 0 bases from J, with 13 bases between. Germline CDR1 and CDR2: SSHAT and FNYEAQ (reference sequence). CDR3 sequence reads: CASSLGSMGTSGANVLTF. The CDR3 coding sequence is TGTGCCAGCAGCTTAGGGAGTATGGGTACCTCTGGGGCCAACGTCCTGACTTTC.

This chain uses TRBV28 with TRBJ1-6; no clear D gene. Germline values: CDR1 MDHEN, CDR2 SYDVKM. CDR3 size: 14 residues. Trimming took 5 bases from V and 0 from J, leaving 5 bases between them. DNA of the CDR3: TGTGCCAGCAGTACGAGCTCCTATAATTCACCCCTCCACTTT. This codes for CASSTSSYNSPLHF.

The gene calls are TRBV21-1 and TRBJ2-1; the table names TRBD2, a call not compared with the DNA. TRBV21-1 is marked as a pseudogene. This CDR3 spans 15 amino acids. CDR3 coding DNA: TGTGCCAGCAGCAAAAGTCCGTACCCTATCGATGAGCAGTTCTTC. Its protein is CASSKSPYPIDEQFF.

The chain is built from TRBV9 and TRBJ2-1; D call uncertain. V lost 0 bases and J lost 0, with 4 bases in between. This CDR3 spans 14 amino acids. Germline V gives CDR1 SGDLS, CDR2 YYNGEE. The DNA of the CDR3 is TGTGCCAGCAGCGTAGTCAGCTCCTACAATGAGCAGTTCTTC. Amino acids: CASSVVSSYNEQFF.